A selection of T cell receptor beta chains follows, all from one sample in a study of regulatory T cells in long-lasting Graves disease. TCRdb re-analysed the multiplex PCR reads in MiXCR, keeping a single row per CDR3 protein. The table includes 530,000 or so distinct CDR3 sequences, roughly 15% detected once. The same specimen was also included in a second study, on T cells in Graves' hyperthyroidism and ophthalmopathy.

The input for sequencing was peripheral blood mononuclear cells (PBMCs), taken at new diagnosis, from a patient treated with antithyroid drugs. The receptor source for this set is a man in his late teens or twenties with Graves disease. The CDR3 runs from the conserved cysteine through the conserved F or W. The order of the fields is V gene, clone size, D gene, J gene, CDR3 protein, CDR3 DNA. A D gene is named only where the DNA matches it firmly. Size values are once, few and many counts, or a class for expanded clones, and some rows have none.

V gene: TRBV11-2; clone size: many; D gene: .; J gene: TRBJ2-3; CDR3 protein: CASSQTDADTQYF; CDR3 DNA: TGTGCCAGCAGCCAAACGGATGCAGATACGCAGTATTTT
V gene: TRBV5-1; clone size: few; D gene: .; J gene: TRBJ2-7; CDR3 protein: CASGPSPRVKQYF; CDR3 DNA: TGCGCCAGCGGGCCCTCACCACGAGTCAAGCAGTACTTC
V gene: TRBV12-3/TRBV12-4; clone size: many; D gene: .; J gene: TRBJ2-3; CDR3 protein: CASSLGAGSDTQYF; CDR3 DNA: TGTGCCAGCAGTTTAGGGGCAGGGTCAGATACGCAGTATTTT
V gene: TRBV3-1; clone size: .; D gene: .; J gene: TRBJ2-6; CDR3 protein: CASSHLPGSGANVLTF; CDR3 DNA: TGTGCCAGCAGCCATCTTCCGGGCTCTGGGGCCAACGTCCTGACTTTC
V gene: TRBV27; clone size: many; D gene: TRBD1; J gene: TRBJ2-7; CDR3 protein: CASSRDRVAYEQYF; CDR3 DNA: TGTGCCAGCAGCCGGGACAGGGTCGCCTACGAGCAGTACTTC
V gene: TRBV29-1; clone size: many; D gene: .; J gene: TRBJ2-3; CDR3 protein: CSVEPRGGTDTQYF; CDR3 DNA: TGCAGCGTTGAACCCAGGGGCGGCACAGATACGCAGTATTTT
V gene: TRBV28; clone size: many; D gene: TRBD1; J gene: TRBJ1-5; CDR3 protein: CASSPIETGGDQPQHF; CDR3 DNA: TGTGCCAGCAGTCCTATAGAGACAGGGGGTGATCAGCCCCAGCATTTT
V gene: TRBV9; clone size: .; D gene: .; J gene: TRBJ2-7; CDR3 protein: CASIPHSYEQYF; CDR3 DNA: TGTGCCAGCATCCCCCACTCCTACGAGCAGTACTTC
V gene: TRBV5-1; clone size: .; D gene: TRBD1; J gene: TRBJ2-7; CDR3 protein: CASSLDPPGTGGTDEQYF; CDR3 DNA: TGCGCCAGCAGCTTGGATCCCCCCGGGACAGGGGGCACGGACGAGCAGTACTTC
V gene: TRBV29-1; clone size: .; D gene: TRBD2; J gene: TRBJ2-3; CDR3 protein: CSLAGTSGRASTQYF; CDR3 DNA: TGCAGCCTTGCCGGGACTAGCGGGAGGGCCAGTACGCAGTATTTT
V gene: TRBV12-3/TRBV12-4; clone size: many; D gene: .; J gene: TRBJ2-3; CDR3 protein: CASSPGLDGDTQYF; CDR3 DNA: TGTGCCAGCAGCCCCGGGTTAGACGGAGATACGCAGTATTTT
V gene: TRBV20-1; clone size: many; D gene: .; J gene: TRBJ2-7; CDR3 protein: CSARPGLPGDEQYF; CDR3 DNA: TGCAGTGCCCGACCGGGACTCCCGGGCGACGAGCAGTACTTC
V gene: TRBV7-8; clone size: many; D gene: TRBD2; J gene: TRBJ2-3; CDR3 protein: CASSPREGLTDTQYF; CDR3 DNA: TGTGCCAGCAGCCCCCGGGAGGGCCTCACAGATACGCAGTATTTT
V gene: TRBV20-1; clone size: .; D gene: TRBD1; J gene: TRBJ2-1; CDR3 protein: CSATGQVGVYNEQFF; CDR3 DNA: TGCAGTGCTACCGGACAGGTTGGGGTGTACAATGAGCAGTTCTTC
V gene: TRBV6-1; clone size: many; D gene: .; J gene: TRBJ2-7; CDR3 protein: CASRTTGNYEQYF; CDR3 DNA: TGTGCCAGCAGGACGACAGGTAACTACGAGCAGTACTTC
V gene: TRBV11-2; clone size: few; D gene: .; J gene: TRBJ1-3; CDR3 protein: CASSLNGASGNTIYF; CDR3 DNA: TGTGCCAGCAGCTTAAATGGTGCTTCTGGAAACACCATATATTTT
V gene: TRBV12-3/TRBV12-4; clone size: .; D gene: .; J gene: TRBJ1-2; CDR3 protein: CASTHTVNYGYTF; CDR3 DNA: TGTGCCAGCACCCATACAGTGAACTATGGCTACACCTTC
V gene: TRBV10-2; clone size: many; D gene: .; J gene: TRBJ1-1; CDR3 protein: CASRETLNTEAFF; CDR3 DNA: TGCGCCAGCAGGGAGACTCTGAACACTGAAGCTTTCTTT
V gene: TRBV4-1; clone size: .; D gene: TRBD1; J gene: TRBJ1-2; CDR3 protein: CASSLRTGDGYTF; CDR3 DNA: TGCGCCAGCAGCCTACGTACAGGGGATGGCTACACCTTC
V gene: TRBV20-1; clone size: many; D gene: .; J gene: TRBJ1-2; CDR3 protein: CSARGSEGPRIDYGYTF; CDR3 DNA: TGCAGTGCCAGGGGATCGGAGGGACCAAGGATTGACTATGGCTACACCTTC
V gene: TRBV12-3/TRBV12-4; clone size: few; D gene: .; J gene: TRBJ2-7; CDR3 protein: CASSPGVGAYEQYF; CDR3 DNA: TGTGCCAGCAGTCCCGGTGTCGGCGCCTACGAGCAGTACTTC
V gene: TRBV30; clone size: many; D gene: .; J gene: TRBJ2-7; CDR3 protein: CACIYGSSSYEQYF; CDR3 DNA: TGTGCCTGTATATACGGGAGCAGCTCCTACGAGCAGTACTTC
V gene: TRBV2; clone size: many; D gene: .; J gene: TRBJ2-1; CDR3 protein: CASRYRLGRNEQFF; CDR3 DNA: TGTGCCAGCAGATATAGACTAGGACGCAATGAGCAGTTCTTC
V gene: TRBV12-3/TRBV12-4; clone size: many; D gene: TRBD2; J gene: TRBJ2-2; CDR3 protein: CASSFLSGTSGSTGELFF; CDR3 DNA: TGTGCCAGCAGTTTTCTCTCCGGGACTAGCGGGAGTACCGGGGAGCTGTTTTTT
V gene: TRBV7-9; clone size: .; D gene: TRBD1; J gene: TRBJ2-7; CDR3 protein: CASNSMGQNYEQYF; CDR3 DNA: TGTGCCAGCAATTCTATGGGACAGAACTACGAGCAGTACTTC
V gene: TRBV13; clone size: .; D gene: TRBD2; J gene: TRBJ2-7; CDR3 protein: CASSLSSGGTYEQYF; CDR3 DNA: TGTGCCAGCAGCTTGTCTAGCGGGGGGACCTACGAGCAGTACTTC
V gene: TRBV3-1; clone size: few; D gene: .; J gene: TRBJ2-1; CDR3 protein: CASSHYGTGTSHNEQFF; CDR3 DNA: TGTGCCAGCAGCCATTATGGCACCGGGACTTCGCACAATGAGCAGTTCTTC
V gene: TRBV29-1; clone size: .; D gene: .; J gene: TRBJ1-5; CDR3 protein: CSVGPESGGYQPQHF; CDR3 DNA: TGCAGCGTTGGGCCTGAGAGTGGGGGGTATCAGCCCCAGCATTTT
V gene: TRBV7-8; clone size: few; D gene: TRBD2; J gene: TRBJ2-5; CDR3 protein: CASSLIIAGRGVQETQYF; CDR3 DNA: TGTGCCAGCAGCTTAATCATAGCGGGAAGGGGAGTGCAAGAGACCCAGTACTTC
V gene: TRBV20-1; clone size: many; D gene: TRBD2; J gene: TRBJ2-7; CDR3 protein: CSASASGNYEQYF; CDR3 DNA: TGCAGTGCTAGCGCTAGCGGGAACTACGAGCAGTACTTC
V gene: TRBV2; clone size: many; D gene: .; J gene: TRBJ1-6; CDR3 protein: CASNLVGNLHF; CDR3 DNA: TGTGCCAGCAACTTGGTAGGGAACCTCCACTTT
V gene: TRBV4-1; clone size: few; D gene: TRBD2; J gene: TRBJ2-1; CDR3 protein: CASSLLRAGGKNEQFF; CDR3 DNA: TGCGCCAGCAGCCTTCTAAGAGCGGGAGGGAAAAATGAGCAGTTCTTC
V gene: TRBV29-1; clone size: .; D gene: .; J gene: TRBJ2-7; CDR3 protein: CSAASTNTYEQYF; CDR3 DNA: TGCAGCGCTGCGTCGACTAACACCTACGAGCAGTACTTC
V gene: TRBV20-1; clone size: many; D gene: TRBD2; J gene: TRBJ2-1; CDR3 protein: CSARSGRSYNEQFF; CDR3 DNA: TGCAGTGCGAGAAGCGGGAGAAGTTACAATGAGCAGTTCTTC
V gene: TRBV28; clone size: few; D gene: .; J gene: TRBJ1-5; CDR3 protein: CASSWGGVRNQPQHF; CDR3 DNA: TGTGCCAGCAGTTGGGGGGGGGTCCGCAATCAGCCCCAGCATTTT
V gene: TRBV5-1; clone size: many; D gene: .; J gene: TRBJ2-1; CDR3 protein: CASSLGREQFF; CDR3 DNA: TGTGCCAGCAGCTTAGGGCGGGAGCAGTTCTTC
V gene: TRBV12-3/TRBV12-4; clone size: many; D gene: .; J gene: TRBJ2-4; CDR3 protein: CASSPGNPLNGNIQYF; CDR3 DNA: TGTGCCAGCAGTCCTGGGAACCCTCTTAATGGAAACATTCAGTACTTC
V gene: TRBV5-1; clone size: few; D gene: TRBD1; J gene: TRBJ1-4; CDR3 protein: CASSLVGTGTEKLFF; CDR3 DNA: TGCGCCAGCAGCTTGGTGGGGACAGGGACCGAAAAACTGTTTTTT
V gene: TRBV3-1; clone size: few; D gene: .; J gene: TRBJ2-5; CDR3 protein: CASSQLKETQYF; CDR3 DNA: TGTGCCAGCAGCCAATTGAAGGAGACCCAGTACTTC
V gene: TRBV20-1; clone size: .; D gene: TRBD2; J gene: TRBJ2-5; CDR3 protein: CSARGTSGSWETQYF; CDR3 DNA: TGCAGTGCTAGGGGGACTAGCGGGAGTTGGGAGACCCAGTACTTC
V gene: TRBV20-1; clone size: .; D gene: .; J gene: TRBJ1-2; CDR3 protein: CSASGAHYGYTF; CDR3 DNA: TGCAGTGCTAGTGGGGCCCACTATGGCTACACCTTC
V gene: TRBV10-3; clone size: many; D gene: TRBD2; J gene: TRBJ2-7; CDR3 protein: CAISLAGSSYEQYF; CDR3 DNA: TGTGCCATCAGCTTAGCGGGAAGCTCCTACGAGCAGTACTTC